This T cell receptor beta chain derives from a study of beta chain features in type 1 diabetes. Study background: The number of sorted cells examined across all samples was some 99,000,000. Points from the study as a whole: PCR may have favored shorter templates equally in patients and controls.

V was trimmed by 5 bases and J by 2 bases, leaving 15 bases between them. The CDR3 is made up of 15 amino acids. Germline CDR1 is SGHTA and CDR2 is FQGNSA. The isolated RNA, all of it, was reverse transcribed, so expressed TCRB transcripts were what got sequenced. An average of approximately 3.6 million reads was obtained for naive, central memory and regulatory T cell samples. The repertoire was sequenced with immunoSEQ multiplex PCR; TCRdb's copy has only in-frame clones and lacks some. The repertoire holds a few hundred thousand clones, about 16% seen once, with roughly 0.017% in the top ten. On this clone: Its antigen is not known.

Sequencing used naive CD4+ T cells from blood. The chain is built from TRBV7-2 and TRBJ2-5, with D tentatively TRBD1 (6 bases). This receptor was identified in a woman aged 18-29 years in good health. The CDR3 protein is CASSPQPGQQETQYF. In nucleotides, the CDR3 is TGTGCCAGCAGCCCCCAACCCGGACAGCAAGAGACCCAGTACTTC.